This T cell receptor (beta chain) was identified during a study of shared clonotypes between healthy human individuals. Study results and limitations: Four donors showed sharing of about 5.5% of naive CD4 clonotypes.

This clone was picked up one time. The antigen remains undetermined. Germline V gene sequence: CDR1 SGDLS, CDR2 YYNGEE. This CDR3 contains 15 residues. The V gene lost 3 bases and the J gene lost 6 bases, with 15 bases spanning the gap. The data were produced by immunoSEQ multiplex PCR, yet TCRdb's version contains in-frame clones alone and is incomplete. Among around 720,000 clones, around 73% were seen once, and the ten largest hold around 1.8%. The TCR originated in a woman aged 25 to 39 in good health. The chain links TRBV9 to TRBJ2-2; D may be TRBD2 (6 bases). Sequencing was carried out using memory CD4+ T cells sorted from blood. Subset denoted: CD45RA-negative fraction. The chain's CDR3 is CASSAGTLRAGELFF. As DNA, the CDR3 is TGTGCCAGCAGCGCAGGGACTCTTCGAGCCGGGGAGCTGTTTTTT.